The 10 T cell receptor beta chains given below trace back to one sample, sequenced in a study of blood T cell repertoires in COVID-19. Assay: immunoSEQ multiplex PCR; the TCRdb copy retains only in-frame clones and omits some. The repertoire holds 60,000 to 70,000 clones, with more than 60% as singletons. What was sequenced was peripheral blood. The receptors come from a woman in her seventies with acute or convalescent COVID-19.

The chain carries TRBV7-3 and TRBJ2-3; 11 bases align to TRBD2. The CDR3 has 14 residues. V gave up 5 bases and J gave up 4 bases; unmatched junction bases: 2. Germline CDR1 is SGHTA and CDR2 is FQGTGA. CDR3 DNA: TGTGCCAGCAGCGTGGGACTAGCGGCAGATACGCAGTATTTT. Protein product: CASSVGLAADTQYF.

The chain has TRBV11-3 and TRBJ1-1; D is possibly TRBD1 (6 bases). The CDR3 sequence is 14 residues long. Per the germline V gene, CDR1 is SGHNT and CDR2 is YENEEA. V gave up 5 bases and J gave up 4 bases, with 14 bases separating them. In DNA form, the CDR3 reads TGTGCCAGCAGCGCCCACACAGGGCTCACTGAAGCTTTCTTT. Its translation: CASSAHTGLTEAFF. The whole variable domain, filled in from reference TRBV11-3 and TRBJ1-1, reads EAGVVQSPRYKIIEKKQPVAFWCNPISGHNTLYWYLQNLGQGPELLIRYENEEAVDDSQLPKDRFSAERLKGVDSTLKIQPAELGDSAVYLCASSAHTGLTEAFFGQGTRLTVV.

The chain has TRBV18 and TRBJ2-1, with 11 nucleotides matching TRBD2. The CDR3 runs 16 residues. V lost 0 bases to trimming and J lost 5 bases; unmatched junction nucleotides: 3. CDR1 and CDR2 from the germline V gene are KGHSH and LQKENI. The CDR3 loop is CASSPPTSGGNNEQFF. CDR3 in DNA: TGTGCCAGCTCACCACCTACTAGCGGGGGAAACAATGAGCAGTTCTTC.

The V call is TRBV28, the J call TRBJ1-6; 7 nucleotides agree with TRBD1. Germline V lookup: CDR1 MDHEN, CDR2 SYDVKM. The CDR3 contains 17 residues. The V segment lost 5 bases and the J segment 6 bases; nucleotides outside the gene matches: 13. The CDR3 protein is CASSTNDWAGGNSPLHF. CDR3 bases: TGTGCCAGCAGTACCAACGACTGGGCAGGGGGTAATTCACCCCTCCACTTT.

This sequence joins TRBV6-5 and TRBJ2-2, with 9 bases that match TRBD1. The CDR3 contains 15 residues. Trimming took 8 bases from V and 6 from J; bases not matched to a gene: 10. CDR1 MNHEY and CDR2 SVGAGI come from the germline V gene. The CDR3 DNA follows: TGTGCCAGCGCCTGGACAGGGGAGAATGCCGGGGAGCTGTTTTTT. It translates to CASAWTGENAGELFF.

The rearrangement joins TRBV4-3 to TRBJ2-5; D perhaps matches TRBD1 (5 bases). CDR1 and CDR2 (germline): LGHNA, YSLEER. Trimming took 0 bases from V and 7 from J, leaving 15 bases between them. CDR3 length: 15 amino acids. CDR3 region: CASSQETLGAVTQYF. In nucleotides, the CDR3 is TGCGCCAGCAGCCAAGAAACTCTAGGGGCCGTGACCCAGTACTTC.

The rearrangement uses TRBV7-6 and TRBJ2-1; TRBD1 aligns across 8 bases. J was trimmed by 5 bases and V by 4 bases; bases with no gene match: 7. From germline, CDR1 is SGHVS and CDR2 FNYEAQ. This CDR3 region has 15 residues. This CDR3 is CASSSQDRVNNEQFF. The CDR3 region has the DNA TGTGCCAGCAGCTCCCAGGACAGGGTAAACAATGAGCAGTTCTTC.

V and J are TRBV19 and TRBJ1-3; D possibly corresponds to TRBD1 (5 bases). The CDR3 totals 15 residues. The germline V and J ends were trimmed by 6 bases and 4 bases, with 16 bases remaining between them. In germline, CDR1 is LNHDA, CDR2 SQIVND (reference sequence). CDR3: CASSPQGGSGNTIYF. The DNA for the CDR3 is TGTGCCAGTAGCCCGCAGGGAGGATCCGGAAACACCATATATTTT. The entire variable domain, with the rest obtained from reference TRBV19 and TRBJ1-3, is as follows: DGGITQSPKYLFRKEGQNVTLSCEQNLNHDAMYWYRQDPGQGLRLIYYSQIVNDFQKGDIAEGYSVSREKKESFPLTVTSAQKNPTAFYLCASSPQGGSGNTIYFGEGSWLTVV.

This chain connects TRBV5-8 to TRBJ1-5, with a tentative D call TRBD1 (6 bases). Germline loops: CDR1 SGHTS, CDR2 YDEGEE. This CDR3 has 13 residues. With 3 bases removed from V and 7 bases from J, the gap between germline ends came to 11 bases. CDR3 sequence: CASSYTGSQPQHF. Here the CDR3 DNA reads TGTGCCAGCAGCTATACAGGGAGCCAGCCCCAGCATTTT.

V and J are TRBV7-8 and TRBJ1-6; D perhaps matches TRBD1 (5 bases). Trimming cost V 4 bases and J 6 bases, with 16 bases left between them. This CDR3 comprises 16 residues. Germline assignment: CDR1 SGHVS and CDR2 FQNEAQ. The CDR3 sequence: CASSYEPGLTNSPLHF. In DNA form, the CDR3 reads TGTGCCAGCAGCTATGAGCCGGGACTGACTAATTCACCCCTCCACTTT.